Below, 11 T cell receptor beta chains from the same sample are listed, as sequenced in a study of identifying expanded T cells in peripheral blood. The assay was immunoSEQ multiplex PCR, and TCRdb's table has in-frame clones only and misses some. This repertoire shows over 100,000 clones, approximately 89% found once; its top ten account for 13% to 15%. Sequenced: blood. These TCRs come from a person aged 18 to 70 in good health.

The chain employs TRBV9 and TRBJ2-3; D gene unclear. The CDR3 is 15 amino acids. Trimming removed 4 bases from V and 9 bases from J, with 21 bases in between. Germline-derived CDR1 and CDR2 are SGDLS and YYNGEE. CDR3 in amino acids: CASSPSAAGSGTQYF. CDR3 in DNA: TGTGCCAGCAGCCCTTCCGCCGCCGGGTCGGGCACGCAGTATTTT.

The chain has TRBV30 and TRBJ2-7; a weak D match, TRBD1 (6 bases). The germline gives CDR1 GTSNPN, CDR2 SVGIG (reference sequence). CDR3 length equals 13 residues. V lost 4 bases, J lost 2 bases, and 12 bases lay in between. The CDR3 sequence: CAWTAGQTYEQYF. The CDR3 DNA sequence: TGTGCCTGGACCGCCGGACAGACCTACGAGCAGTACTTC.

This chain uses TRBV19 with TRBJ2-5, with 8 bases identical to TRBD2. Trimming at V came to 7 bases and at J to 0 bases, leaving 7 bases not matched to a gene. Germline CDR1 reads LNHDA; CDR2 reads SQIVND (reference sequence). The CDR3 has 15 amino acids. CDR3 in DNA: TGTGCCAGTAAAGCGGGGGCCTTGTACCAAGAGACCCAGTACTTC. This encodes CASKAGALYQETQYF.

This clone showed up just a few times. The CDR3 nucleotides are TGTGCCAGCAGCTTAACCCCCGACAGGGTTTTGTATCCCCTCCACTTT. The encoded protein is CASSLTPDRVLYPLHF. The chain uses TRBV7-3 and TRBJ1-6; TRBD1 matches at 7 bases. This CDR3 has 16 residues. Per the germline V gene, CDR1 is SGHTA and CDR2 is FQGTGA. V was pared by 0 bases and J by 13 bases, with 12 bases of the junction left unmatched.

V gene TRBV28 combines with J gene TRBJ1-1; D remains ambiguous. Germline CDR1 reads MDHEN; CDR2 reads SYDVKM. There are 13 residues in the CDR3. The V end was cut by 2 bases, the J end by 1 base, with 5 bases between. DNA of the CDR3: TGTGCCAGCAGTTTACCGTCGAACACTGAAGCTTTCTTT. Translating it yields CASSLPSNTEAFF.

This sequence joins TRBV28 and TRBJ2-1, with TRBD2 matching over 10 bases. This CDR3 contains 15 residues. CDR1 and CDR2 from the germline V gene are MDHEN and SYDVKM. V dropped 4 bases and J dropped 7; count of bases not matched to a gene: 7. CDR3 region: CASSSTSGTSNEQFF. For the CDR3, the DNA is TGTGCCAGCAGTTCCACTAGCGGGACTAGTAATGAGCAGTTCTTC.

The chain uses TRBV5-1 and TRBJ1-5; D is ambiguous. Germline values: CDR1 SGHRS, CDR2 YFSETQ. V lost 4 bases and J lost 5, with 16 bases in between. The CDR3 totals 15 residues. The CDR3 is CASSQDTGFDQPQHF. Here the CDR3 DNA reads TGCGCCAGCAGCCAAGATACGGGATTCGATCAGCCCCAGCATTTT.

This clone showed up many times. The chain couples TRBV6-1 to TRBJ1-1; weak D call: TRBD1 (5 bases). In germline, CDR1 is MNHNS, CDR2 SASEGT. This CDR3 region has 12 residues. V was pared by 6 bases and J by 7 bases, with 12 bases between. This CDR3 is CASRPRGIEAFF. The CDR3 DNA is TGTGCCAGCAGACCTAGGGGTATTGAAGCTTTCTTT.

The V call is TRBV5-1, the J call TRBJ1-1; D not resolved. Germline V CDR1 and CDR2: SGHRS, YFSETQ. CDR3 size: 13 residues. V lost 2 bases to trimming and J lost 3 bases, with 8 bases between them. DNA for the CDR3: TGCGCCAGCAGCTTTAACGGGGACACTGAAGCTTTCTTT. The encoded protein is CASSFNGDTEAFF. The complete variable domain, with remaining parts taken from reference TRBV5-1 and TRBJ1-1, reads KAGVTQTPRYLIKTRGQQVTLSCSPISGHRSVSWYQQTPGQGLQFLFEYFSETQRNKGNFPGRFSGRQFSNSRSEMNVSTLELGDSALYLCASSFNGDTEAFFGQGTRLTVV.

The chain is built from TRBV19 and TRBJ2-3; 8 bases align to TRBD2. The germline V gene has CDR1 LNHDA and CDR2 SQIVND (reference sequence). The CDR3 runs 14 residues. The V segment lost 4 bases and the J segment 5 bases; nucleotides outside the gene matches: 5. The CDR3 protein is CASSTGLVIDTQYF. The CDR3 coding sequence is TGTGCCAGTAGTACGGGACTAGTGATAGATACGCAGTATTTT.

J is TRBJ2-3 and V is TRBV19, with 7 bases lining up with TRBD1. The germline V gene encodes CDR1 LNHDA and CDR2 SQIVND (reference sequence). J was trimmed by 3 bases and V by 6 bases; bases with no gene match: 9. The CDR3 extends over 15 amino acids. The CDR3: CASSIRDRGTDTQYF. The CDR3 nucleotides are TGTGCCAGTAGCATCCGGGACAGAGGTACAGATACGCAGTATTTT.